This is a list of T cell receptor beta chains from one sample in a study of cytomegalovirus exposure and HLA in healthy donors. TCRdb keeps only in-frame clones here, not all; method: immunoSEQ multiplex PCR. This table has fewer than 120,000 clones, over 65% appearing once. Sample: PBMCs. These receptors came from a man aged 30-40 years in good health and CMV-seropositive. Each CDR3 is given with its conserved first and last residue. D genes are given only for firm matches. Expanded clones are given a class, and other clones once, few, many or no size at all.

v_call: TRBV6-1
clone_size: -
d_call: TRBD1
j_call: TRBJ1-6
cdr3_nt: TGTGCCAGCAGTGAAGGACAGGGCTCTTATTCACCCCTCCACTTT
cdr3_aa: CASSEGQGSYSPLHF

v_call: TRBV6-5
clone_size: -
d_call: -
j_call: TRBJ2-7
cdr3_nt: TGTGCCAGCAGTTTCGGGATTACCTACGAGCAGTACTTC
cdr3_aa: CASSFGITYEQYF

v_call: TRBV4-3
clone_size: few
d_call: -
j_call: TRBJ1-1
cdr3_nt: TGCGCCAGCAGCCCCGGACTTAAGAACACTGAAGCTTTCTTT
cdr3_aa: CASSPGLKNTEAFF

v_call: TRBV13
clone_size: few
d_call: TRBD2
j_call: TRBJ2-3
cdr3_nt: TGTGCCAGCAGCCCCACCGGAGCGGGGACTAGCACAGATACGCAGTATTTT
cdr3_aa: CASSPTGAGTSTDTQYF

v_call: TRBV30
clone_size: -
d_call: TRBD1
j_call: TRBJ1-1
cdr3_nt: TGTGCCTGGAAAGGGACAGAGACCATTGGGGGTGAAGCTTTCTTT
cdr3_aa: CAWKGTETIGGEAFF

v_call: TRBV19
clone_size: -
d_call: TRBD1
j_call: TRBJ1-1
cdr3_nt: TGTGCCACTAGGGGGCAGGAGAACACTGAAGCTTTCTTT
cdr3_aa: CATRGQENTEAFF

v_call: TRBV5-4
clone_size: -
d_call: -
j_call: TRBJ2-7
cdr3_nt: TGTGCCAGCAGCTTCACGGGAGCCTACGAGCAGTACTTC
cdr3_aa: CASSFTGAYEQYF

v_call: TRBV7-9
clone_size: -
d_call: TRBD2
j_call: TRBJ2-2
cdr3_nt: TGTTCCAGCAGCTCCGGGGGGGGCTCGGGCACCGGGGAGCTGTTTTTT
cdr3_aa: CSSSSGGGSGTGELFF

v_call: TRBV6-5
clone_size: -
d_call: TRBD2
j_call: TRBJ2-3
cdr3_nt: TGTGCCAGCAGCGCGGGGGGAACAGATACGCAGTATTTT
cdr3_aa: CASSAGGTDTQYF

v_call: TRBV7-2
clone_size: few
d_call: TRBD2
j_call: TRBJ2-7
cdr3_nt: TGTGCCAGCAGCTTAGGCCCGACTAGCGGGGACTACTCCTACGAGCAGTACTTC
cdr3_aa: CASSLGPTSGDYSYEQYF

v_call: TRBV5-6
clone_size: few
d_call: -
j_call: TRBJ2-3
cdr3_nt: TGTGCCAGCAGCTTAGCCAGGGCGGGGGCCACAGATACGCAGTATTTT
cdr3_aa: CASSLARAGATDTQYF

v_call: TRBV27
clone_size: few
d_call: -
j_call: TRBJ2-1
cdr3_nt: TGTGCCAGCAGTTTAGGTAACAAATACAATGAGCAGTTCTTC
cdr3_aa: CASSLGNKYNEQFF

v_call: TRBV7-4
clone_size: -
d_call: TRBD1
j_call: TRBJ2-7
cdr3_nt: TGTGCCAGCAGCCCGGGACAGACATACGAGCAGTACTTC
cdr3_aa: CASSPGQTYEQYF

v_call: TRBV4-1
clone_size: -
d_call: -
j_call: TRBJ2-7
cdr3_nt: TGCGCCAGCAGCCAAGAATGGAGCTCTTCCTACGAGCAGTACTTC
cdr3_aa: CASSQEWSSSYEQYF

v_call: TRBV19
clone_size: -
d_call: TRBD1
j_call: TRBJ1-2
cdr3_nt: TGTGCCAGTAGTGCCACAGGGGCGGTGGGCTACACCTTC
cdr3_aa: CASSATGAVGYTF

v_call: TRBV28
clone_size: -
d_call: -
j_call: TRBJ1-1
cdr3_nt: TGTGCCAGCAGTTTACCACGTTACGGACAGACCCGGAACACTGAAGCTTTCTTT
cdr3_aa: CASSLPRYGQTRNTEAFF

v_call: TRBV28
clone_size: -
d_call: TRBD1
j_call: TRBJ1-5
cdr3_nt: TGTGCCAGCAGTTTGGGACAGTATAGCAATCAGCCCCAGCATTTT
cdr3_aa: CASSLGQYSNQPQHF

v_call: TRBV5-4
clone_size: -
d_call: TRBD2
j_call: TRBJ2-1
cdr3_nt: TGTGCCAGCAGCTTCGGCGGGGGGGCCGGGGAGCAGTTCTTC
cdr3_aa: CASSFGGGAGEQFF

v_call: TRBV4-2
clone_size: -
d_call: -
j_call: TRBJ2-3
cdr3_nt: TGTGCCAGCAGCCAAGAACTGAGTATAGATACGCAGTATTTT
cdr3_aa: CASSQELSIDTQYF

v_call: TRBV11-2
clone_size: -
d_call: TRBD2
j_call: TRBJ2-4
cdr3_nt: TGTGCCAGCAGCTTCGCCCCGGGGGGGCCTGAAAACATTCAGTACTTC
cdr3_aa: CASSFAPGGPENIQYF

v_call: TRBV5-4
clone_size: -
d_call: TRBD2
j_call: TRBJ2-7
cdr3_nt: TGTGCCACCCAAAGCGGGACCACCCCGGGCGAGCAGTACTTC
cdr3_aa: CATQSGTTPGEQYF

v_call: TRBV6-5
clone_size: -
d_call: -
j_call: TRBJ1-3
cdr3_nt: TGTGCCAGCAGACAGACAGCTGGAAACACCATATATTTT
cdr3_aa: CASRQTAGNTIYF

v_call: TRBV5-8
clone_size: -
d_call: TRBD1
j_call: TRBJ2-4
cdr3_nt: TGTGCCAGCAGCTCTTGGACAGGTGGATACCTAGCCAAAAACATTCAGTACTTC
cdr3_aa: CASSSWTGGYLAKNIQYF

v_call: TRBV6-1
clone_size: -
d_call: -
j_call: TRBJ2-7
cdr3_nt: TGTGCCAGCAGTCCCCACAGGATTAGCTCCTACGAGCAGTACTTC
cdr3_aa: CASSPHRISSYEQYF

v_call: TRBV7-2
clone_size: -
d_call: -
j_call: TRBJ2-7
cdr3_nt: TGTGCCAGCAGCTTAGGGTCGGGGACATCCTCTCGGTACGAGCAGTACTTC
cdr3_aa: CASSLGSGTSSRYEQYF

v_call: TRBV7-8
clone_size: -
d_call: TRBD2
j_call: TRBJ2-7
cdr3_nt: TGTGCCAGCAGCCTCGATAGCGGGGGGGTTTACGAGCAGTACTTC
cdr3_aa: CASSLDSGGVYEQYF

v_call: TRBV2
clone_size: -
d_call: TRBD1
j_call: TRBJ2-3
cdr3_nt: TGTGCCAGCAGTGCGACAGGGGTTGGCACAGATACGCAGTATTTT
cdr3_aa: CASSATGVGTDTQYF

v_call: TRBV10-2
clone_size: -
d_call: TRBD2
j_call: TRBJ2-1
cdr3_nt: TGCGCCAGCAGTGGGACTAGCGACCACAATGAGCAGTTCTTC
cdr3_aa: CASSGTSDHNEQFF

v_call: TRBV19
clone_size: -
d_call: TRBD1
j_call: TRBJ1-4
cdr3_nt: TGTGCCAGCAATCGGGGACAGGGTGGTGAAAAACTGTTTTTT
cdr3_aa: CASNRGQGGEKLFF

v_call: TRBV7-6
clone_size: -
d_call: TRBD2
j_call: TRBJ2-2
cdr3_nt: TGTGCCAGCAGCCGGGAGGGCAGCAGAACCGGGGAGCTGTTTTTT
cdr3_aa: CASSREGSRTGELFF

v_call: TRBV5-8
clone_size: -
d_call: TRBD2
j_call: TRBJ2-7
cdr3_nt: TGTGCCAGCAGCTTCGGGAGTAGCGGGGGGGCCCAGTACTTC
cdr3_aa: CASSFGSSGGAQYF

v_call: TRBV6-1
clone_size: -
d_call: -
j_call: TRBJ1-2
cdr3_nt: TGTGCCAGCAGTGAAGGACGAATCGTGCAGGGCGGCCGCTACACCTTC
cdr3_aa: CASSEGRIVQGGRYTF

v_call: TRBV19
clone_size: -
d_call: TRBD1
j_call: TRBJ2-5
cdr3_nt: TGTGCCAGTGGGGGACAGGGAGGTGGGCGAGAGACCCAGTACTTC
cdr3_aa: CASGGQGGGRETQYF

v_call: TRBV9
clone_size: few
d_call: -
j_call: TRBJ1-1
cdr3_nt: TGTGCCAGCAGCGTAGTTTCGGGCACTGAAGCTTTCTTT
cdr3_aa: CASSVVSGTEAFF

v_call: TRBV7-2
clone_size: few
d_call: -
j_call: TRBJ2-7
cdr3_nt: TGTGCCAGCAGCGCGGCCTACGAGCAGTACTTC
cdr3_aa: CASSAAYEQYF

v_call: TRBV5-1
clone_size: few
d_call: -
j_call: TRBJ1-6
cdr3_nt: TGCGCCAGCAGCTTGGTTCCTTTTTCACCCCTCCACTTT
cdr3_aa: CASSLVPFSPLHF

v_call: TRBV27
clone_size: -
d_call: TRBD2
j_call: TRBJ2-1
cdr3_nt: TGTGCCAGCAGTAGGACTAGCGGCTCCTACAATGAGCAGTTCTTC
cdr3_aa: CASSRTSGSYNEQFF

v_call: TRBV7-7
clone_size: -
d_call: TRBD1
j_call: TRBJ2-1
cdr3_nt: TGTGCCAGCAGCTTAGGAACCAGGGGGAATTACAATGAGCAGTTCTTC
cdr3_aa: CASSLGTRGNYNEQFF

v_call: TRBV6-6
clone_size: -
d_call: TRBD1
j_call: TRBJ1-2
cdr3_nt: TGTGCCAGCAGTCGCCGGGACAGGGCGGGAGGCTATGGCTACACCTTC
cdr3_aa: CASSRRDRAGGYGYTF

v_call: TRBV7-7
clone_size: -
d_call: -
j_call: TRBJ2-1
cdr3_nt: TGTGCCAGCAGCCCTCTAAACAGGGCCGAGCAGTTCTTC
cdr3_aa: CASSPLNRAEQFF

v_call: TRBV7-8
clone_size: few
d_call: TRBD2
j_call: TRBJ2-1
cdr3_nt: TGTGCCAGCAGCTCGACCCCGGGGGGTAGGGACAATGAGCAGTTCTTC
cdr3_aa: CASSSTPGGRDNEQFF